Here is one T cell receptor beta chain with its context. This clonotype was counted ten times or more. The specificity of this receptor is unknown. No base quality values were provided; no much bigger clone lies one nucleotide off. The junction shows trimming of 4 bases on V and 1 base on J, and the gene matches do not reach 13 bases of it. CDR1 is given as SGDLS and CDR2 as YYNGEE, both from the germline V gene. Inclusive of the bounding cysteine and phenylalanine, the CDR3 is 18 residues long. Solely the CDR3 DNA is kept, with 54 bases framed from the first base. The data stem from a study of CD8 T cells in ankylosing spondylitis (dated by TCRdb to the late 2010s). A note on the overall study: The study set out to find disease-linked TCR variants by profiling T cell receptor beta repertoires in ankylosing spondylitis patients and healthy donors. The full study cohort was made up of about 25 ankylosing spondylitis patients and 108 healthy donors. Samples of peripheral blood were taken, and for ankylosing spondylitis patients, synovial fluid was collected as well. What the study reported, not specific to this receptor: The disease-linked clones had a CD8+ phenotype and were found at relatively low frequencies in peripheral blood. According to the report, matched synovial fluid samples from ankylosing spondylitis patients were significantly enriched for the disease-linked clones. Some of the motif variants had been reported before in the synovial fluid and blood of reactive arthritis patients, a finding that suggests common disease-initiation mechanisms. Blood from ankylosing spondylitis patients appeared to be characterized by a TCR beta motif made up of under ten highly homologous amino acid variants.

The listed sequencing device is Illumina HiSeq 2500. Quantitative 5'-RACE with molecular barcodes was the method used to prepare the TCR beta libraries. In the paper's pipeline: A new computational method, built on a probabilistic model of VDJ rearrangement, was used to identify disease-linked TCR variants. Through fastp at Q25 and MiXCR, TCRdb rebuilt clones from the public reads, retaining in-frame beta chains. Each entry is one CDR3 protein sequence, shown with its most common DNA and genes. The V and J calls and clone size are TCRdb's, not the authors'. The sample table shows 7,600 or so distinct CDR3 sequences, and less than 3.5% are seen once. The leading ten clones occupy around 40% of the sample.

The chain employs TRBV9 and TRBJ2-1, and TRBD2 aligns with 8 junction nucleotides. Material for sequencing was blood, either unsorted or a sorted T cell fraction (not recorded which). The TCR comes from a female donor with ankylosing spondylitis or in good health (not recorded which). For the CDR3, the sequence is CASSIPSGRGGSYNEQFF. The nucleotide sequence is TGTGCCAGCAGCATCCCCTCGGGACGGGGGGGATCCTACAATGAGCAGTTCTTC. The variable domain in full, with residues beyond the CDR3 obtained from the reference TRBV9 and TRBJ2-1 genes, is DSGVTQTPKHLITATGQRVTLRCSPRSGDLSVYWYQQSLDQGLQFLIQYYNGEERAKGNILERFSAQQFPDLHSELNLSSLELGDSALYFCASSIPSGRGGSYNEQFFGPGTRLTVL.